The 32 T cell receptor beta chains given below trace back to one sample, sequenced in a study of blood T cell repertoires in COVID-19. This table comes from immunoSEQ multiplex PCR, and its TCRdb copy is limited to in-frame clones, with some not included. Of around 140,000 clones in the sample, 70% to 90% were seen once. The sample was peripheral blood. These receptors all stem from a man in his 70s with active COVID-19.

V and J are TRBV24-1 and TRBJ2-1; maybe TRBD2 (7 bases). The CDR3 consists of 13 residues. CDR1 is KGHDR, CDR2 SFDVKD, per germline. V lost 4 bases and J 8 bases, leaving 11 bases between the germline ends. The CDR3, as DNA: TGTGCCACCAGTGAGGGAGGGGGGCATGAGCAGTTCTTC. Translation gives CATSEGGGHEQFF.

The chain recombines TRBV6-6 with TRBJ2-3, with D possibly being TRBD1 (6 bases). The germline gives CDR1 MNHNY, CDR2 SVGAGI (reference sequence). This CDR3 has 14 residues. The germline V and J ends were trimmed by 5 bases and 2 bases, with 11 bases remaining between them. CDR3 protein: CASSPGDLTDTQYF. CDR3 bases: TGTGCCAGCAGTCCAGGGGACCTCACAGATACGCAGTATTTT.

This clone has a handful of counts. The CDR3 DNA reads TGTGCCACCAGTGCCTCGGCCCCGGAGGGCGAGCAGTACTTC. It encodes CATSASAPEGEQYF. The chain has TRBV24-1 and TRBJ2-7; possible D gene TRBD2, 6 bases. The ends were cut back, 5 bases at V and 6 bases at J, with 16 bases in the middle. The V gene's germline CDR1 is KGHDR and CDR2 SFDVKD. The CDR3 runs 14 residues.

This clone has a handful of counts. The J gene is TRBJ1-6, the V gene TRBV3-1 (or the pseudogene TRBV3-2), with a weak D call TRBD1 (5 bases). The CDR3 totals 13 residues. V lost 6 bases to trimming and J lost 4 bases, with 7 bases between them. Germline values: CDR1 LGHDT, CDR2 YNNKEL (reference sequence). CDR3 sequence reads: CASRGTYNSPLHF. As DNA, the CDR3 is TGTGCCAGCAGAGGGACTTATAATTCACCCCTCCACTTT.

CDR3 DNA sequence: TGTGCCAGCAGCTTAGGGGGGGGGCGCGGGACCCAGTACTTC. Residues: CASSLGGGRGTQYF. The rearrangement uses TRBV7-8 and TRBJ2-5, with D tentatively TRBD2 (7 bases). Germline V gene sequence: CDR1 SGHVS, CDR2 FQNEAQ. The V end lost 1 base, the J end lost 7 bases, and 13 bases lay between the germline ends. The CDR3 is made up of 14 amino acids.

The V gene is TRBV18, the J gene TRBJ2-7; D perhaps matches TRBD2 (6 bases). The ends were cut back, 3 bases at V and 0 bases at J, with 12 bases in the middle. Germline-derived CDR1 and CDR2 are KGHSH and LQKENI. CDR3 size: 15 residues. In DNA, the CDR3 is TGTGCCAGCTCACCGATGGCTAGCGTCTCCTACGAGCAGTACTTC. Translation gives CASSPMASVSYEQYF.

The rearrangement joins TRBV15 to TRBJ2-7; 8 bases match TRBD2. This CDR3 has 14 amino acids. Unmatched junction bases numbered 2, after V lost 3 bases and J lost 1 base. Germline CDR1 LNHNV, CDR2 YYDKDF (reference sequence). CDR3 nucleotide sequence: TGTGCCACCAGCAGGGGCGGGAGGTCCTACGAGCAGTACTTC. Amino acids: CATSRGGRSYEQYF.

The chain recombines TRBV19 with TRBJ2-5; 8 bases are shared with TRBD2. This CDR3 spans 15 amino acids. CDR1 is LNHDA and CDR2 is SQIVND in the germline V gene (reference sequence). V was pared by 4 bases and J by 2 bases, with 6 bases of the junction left unmatched. CDR3 bases: TGTGCCAGTAGTAGGAAAGAGCGGGGGCAAGAGACCCAGTACTTC. It is translated as CASSRKERGQETQYF.

The chain combines TRBV5-6 with TRBJ2-7; 8 nucleotides align to TRBD2. The CDR3 has 14 residues. V dropped 4 bases and J dropped 3; count of bases not matched to a gene: 6. The germline V gene has CDR1 SGHDT and CDR2 YYEEEE. CDR3 nucleotides: TGTGCCAGCAGCCCCGGGGCGGGAGGCTACGAGCAGTACTTC. Its translation is CASSPGAGGYEQYF.

The chain employs TRBV5-4 and TRBJ1-4; D not certain. CDR3 length: 15 amino acids. With 0 bases removed from V and 7 bases from J, the gap between germline ends came to 13 bases. Germline V gene data show CDR1 as SGHNT and CDR2 as YYREEE (reference sequence). Written as DNA, the CDR3 is TGTGCCAGCAGCTTGGCCATCATGGGAGGTGAAAAACTGTTTTTT. Amino acids: CASSLAIMGGEKLFF.

The count of this clone is one. V is TRBV30 and J is TRBJ2-1; D is unresolved. The CDR3 contains 12 residues. V lost 2 bases and J 9 bases, leaving 11 bases between the germline ends. CDR1 is GTSNPN and CDR2 is SVGIG in the germline V gene (reference sequence). CDR3 DNA sequence: TGTGCCTGGAGTAAAGCCGTCGGTGAGCAGTTCTTC. It is translated as CAWSKAVGEQFF.

The chain links TRBV28 to TRBJ2-7; TRBD2 matches 13 bases. This CDR3 region has 12 residues. V was pared by 8 bases and J by 9 bases, with 4 bases of the junction left unmatched. The germline V gene has CDR1 MDHEN and CDR2 SYDVKM. The CDR3 reads CASLGTSGVQYF. The CDR3 DNA is TGTGCCAGCCTCGGGACTAGCGGGGTGCAGTACTTC.

V is TRBV2 and J is TRBJ1-2; D remains unclear. The CDR3 runs 13 residues. In germline, CDR1 is SNHLY, CDR2 FYNNEI. The V gene lost 2 bases and the J gene lost 2 bases, with 6 bases spanning the gap. The CDR3 reads CASSEHKNYGYTF. CDR3 nucleotide sequence: TGTGCCAGCAGTGAACACAAGAACTATGGCTACACCTTC.

J is TRBJ2-4 and V is TRBV18; TRBD1 agrees at 9 bases. This CDR3 is 13 amino acids long. Germline CDR1 KGHSH, CDR2 LQKENI. Trimming cost V 5 bases and J 7 bases; bases outside gene matches: 3. The CDR3 reads CASSADRGNIQYF. The CDR3 DNA reads TGTGCCAGCTCAGCCGACAGGGGGAACATTCAGTACTTC.

The gene calls are TRBV28 and TRBJ1-3; 10 nucleotides agree with TRBD1. The germline CDR1 and CDR2 sequences are MDHEN and SYDVKM. J lost 4 bases, V lost 4 bases, and 7 bases had no gene match. The CDR3 is 16 amino acids. The chain's CDR3 is CASSSLTGGYGNTIYF. As DNA, the CDR3 is TGTGCCAGCAGTTCTTTGACAGGGGGCTACGGAAACACCATATATTTT.

Here the CDR3 reads CASTSNPLNEQFF. Here the CDR3 DNA reads TGTGCCAGCACTTCTAACCCGTTGAATGAGCAGTTCTTC. The chain recombines TRBV12-3 or TRBV12-4 with TRBJ2-1; no clear D gene. The CDR3 is 13 residues long. Between the trimmed V and J ends, which lost 7 bases and 7 bases, there was a span of 14 bases.

V and J are TRBV30 and TRBJ2-7; TRBD2 agrees at 8 bases. Unmatched junction bases numbered 13, after V lost 8 bases and J lost 4 bases. This CDR3 spans 14 amino acids. The germline V gene encodes CDR1 GTSNPN and CDR2 SVGIG (reference sequence). The CDR3 coding sequence is TGTGCCGGAGAGCGGGAGCGGGGACTTTACGAGCAGTACTTC. Residues: CAGERERGLYEQYF.

J is TRBJ2-2 and V is TRBV2; tentative D call: TRBD2 (5 bases). The ends were cut back, 7 bases at V and 6 bases at J, with 6 bases in the middle. CDR1 is SNHLY, CDR2 FYNNEI, per germline. There are 11 residues in the CDR3. CDR3 protein: CASKEAGELFF. The CDR3 DNA follows: TGTGCCAGCAAGGAGGCCGGGGAGCTGTTTTTT.

V and J are TRBV29-1 and TRBJ2-5; TRBD1 aligns across 7 bases. Germline V gene data show CDR1 as SQVTM and CDR2 as ANQGSEA. V shed 6 bases and J 0 bases; nucleotides not matched to a gene: 13. The CDR3 consists of 16 residues. The CDR3 here is CSVRGSHRGYQETQYF. CDR3 DNA: TGCAGCGTGAGAGGGTCCCACAGGGGATACCAAGAGACCCAGTACTTC.

V is TRBV5-1 and J is TRBJ2-2, with a weak D call TRBD1 (6 bases). CDR1 and CDR2 from the germline V gene are SGHRS and YFSETQ. The CDR3 covers 13 residues. V gave up 4 bases and J gave up 6 bases, with 10 bases separating them. The CDR3 coding sequence is TGCGCCAGCAGCCCGCAGGGGTCCGGGGAGCTGTTTTTT. This sequence encodes CASSPQGSGELFF.

This clone was seen just once. The CDR3 DNA is TGTGCCAGCAGTCGCCCCCCGGGACAGGGAGTCACTGAAGCTTTCTTT. This translates into CASSRPPGQGVTEAFF. The chain joins TRBV27 to TRBJ1-1, with TRBD1 matching over 9 bases. CDR1 and CDR2 (germline): MNHEY, SMNVEV (reference sequence). Trimming cost V 5 bases and J 4 bases; bases outside gene matches: 11. The CDR3 extends over 16 amino acids.

The gene calls are TRBV7-2 and TRBJ2-2; TRBD2 agrees at 12 bases. The CDR3 extends over 17 amino acids. Trimming at V came to 2 bases and at J to 8 bases, leaving 9 bases not matched to a gene. Germline V gene lookup returns CDR1 SGHTA and CDR2 FQGNSA. Here the CDR3 reads CASSLRGDGLAGGELFF. For the CDR3, the DNA is TGTGCCAGCAGCTTAAGGGGGGACGGACTAGCGGGAGGGGAGCTGTTTTTT.

The rearrangement links TRBV28 to TRBJ2-7, with 12 positions matching TRBD2. V dropped 3 bases and J dropped 3; count of bases not matched to a gene: 12. CDR1 and CDR2 (germline): MDHEN, SYDVKM. The CDR3 length is 18 residues. The CDR3 DNA reads as TGTGCCAGCAGTTTGGACTCTACTAGCGGGAGGCGCAGCTACGAGCAGTACTTC. Its protein product is CASSLDSTSGRRSYEQYF.

The chain couples TRBV9 to TRBJ2-2; 8 bases are shared with TRBD1. V was pared by 2 bases and J by 1 base, with 1 base of the junction left unmatched. This CDR3 has 15 residues. Germline-derived CDR1 and CDR2 are SGDLS and YYNGEE. The CDR3 sequence is CASSVRGQNTGELFF. Written as DNA, the CDR3 is TGTGCCAGCAGCGTCAGGGGGCAGAACACCGGGGAGCTGTTTTTT.

V usage is TRBV5-1 and J usage is TRBJ2-4; D is ambiguous. With 7 bases removed from V and 1 base from J, the gap between germline ends came to 12 bases. Per germline, CDR1 SGHRS and CDR2 YFSETQ. The CDR3 is made up of 14 amino acids. This CDR3 reads CASSEVEAKNIQYF. CDR3 nucleotide sequence: TGCGCCAGCTCTGAAGTCGAGGCCAAAAACATTCAGTACTTC.

The rearrangement joins TRBV27 to TRBJ1-3; D remains unclear. There are 15 residues in the CDR3. Germline values: CDR1 MNHEY, CDR2 SMNVEV (reference sequence). Trimming left V 1 base short and J 4 bases short, with 11 bases between. The CDR3 DNA follows: TGTGCCAGCAGTTTATTTCCCTCCCCGGGAAACACCATATATTTT. Its translation: CASSLFPSPGNTIYF.

This clone was counted many times. This chain connects TRBV4-2 to TRBJ2-7; possible D gene TRBD2, 6 bases. The CDR3 totals 16 residues. V lost 1 base, J lost 1 base, and 14 bases lay in between. The germline V gene has CDR1 LGHNA and CDR2 YNFKEQ. CDR3 residues: CASSQASGDPSYEQYF. The CDR3 DNA is TGTGCCAGCAGCCAAGCATCGGGGGACCCTTCCTACGAGCAGTACTTC.

The genes are TRBV4-2 and TRBJ2-1, with TRBD2 identical over 10 bases. The CDR3 runs to 15 residues. CDR1 LGHNA and CDR2 YNFKEQ come from the germline V gene. Losses at the gene ends were 8 bases for V and 3 bases for J; bases not matched to a gene: 7. CDR3 nucleotides: TGTGCCAGCGCGAGAGGACTAGCGGTCTACAATGAGCAGTTCTTC. Amino acids: CASARGLAVYNEQFF.

V is TRBV5-1 and J is TRBJ2-1, with TRBD1 identical over 7 bases. V shed 4 bases and J 0 bases; nucleotides not matched to a gene: 4. This CDR3 is built from 15 residues. Germline V gene data show CDR1 as SGHRS and CDR2 as YFSETQ. The CDR3 DNA sequence: TGCGCCAGCAGCGCCGACAGGGACTCCTACAATGAGCAGTTCTTC. Protein sequence: CASSADRDSYNEQFF.

The chain employs TRBV5-1 and TRBJ2-2; D perhaps matches TRBD1 (5 bases). CDR3 size: 17 residues. The germline CDR1 and CDR2 sequences are SGHRS and YFSETQ. The germline V and J ends were trimmed by 3 bases and 0 bases, with 15 bases remaining between them. The DNA of the CDR3 is TGCGCCAGCAGCTCCGCACGGCAGGGCTCGAACACCGGGGAGCTGTTTTTT. This encodes CASSSARQGSNTGELFF.

The rearrangement links TRBV7-3 to TRBJ1-2; D remains ambiguous. In germline, CDR1 is SGHTA, CDR2 FQGTGA. The length of the CDR3 is 14 residues. V lost 2 bases to trimming and J lost 4 bases, with 11 bases between them. CDR3 coding DNA: TGTGCCAGCAGCTTAGGGCCGACGAGCTATGGCTACACCTTC. Its translation is CASSLGPTSYGYTF.

This rearrangement joins TRBV7-2 to TRBJ2-2; D is unclear. CDR1 SGHTA and CDR2 FQGNSA come from the germline V gene. The CDR3 spans 13 residues. Trimming left V 6 bases short and J 5 bases short, with 10 bases between. CDR3 sequence: CASRPPGTGELFF. CDR3 DNA sequence: TGTGCCAGCAGGCCCCCCGGGACCGGGGAGCTGTTTTTT.